These T cell receptor beta chains were read from a single sample in a study of blood T cell repertoires in COVID-19. Data came from immunoSEQ multiplex PCR; TCRdb stores just in-frame clones and leaves some out. The sample lists about 400,000 clones; around 89% were seen once. The sample taken for sequencing was peripheral blood. The receptors stem from a woman between 25 and 40 years old with acute or convalescent COVID-19. Each CDR3 is given with its conserved first and last residue. D genes are given only for firm matches. Not every row has a clone size; where given, it reads once, few, many or a size class.

TRBJ1-2	many	TRBV4-2	.	TGTGCCAGCAGCCACCCTTACAGGGATGAGGGTTCGGGCTACACCTTC	CASSHPYRDEGSGYTF
TRBJ1-6	.	TRBV11-2	.	TGTGCCAGCAGCTTAGCTCCGGGACACCAGAATTCACCCCTCCACTTT	CASSLAPGHQNSPLHF
TRBJ1-4	.	TRBV4-1	.	TGCGCCAGCAGCCAAGTAGTAGGGGCGATAGATGAAAAACTGTTTTTT	CASSQVVGAIDEKLFF
TRBJ2-3	.	TRBV7-2	.	TGTGCCAGCAGTTACAAGAGCACAGATACGCAGTATTTT	CASSYKSTDTQYF
TRBJ2-7	.	TRBV2	TRBD1	TGTGCCAGCAATAGGGACAGGGGGTTATACGAGCAGTACTTC	CASNRDRGLYEQYF
TRBJ2-7	.	TRBV9	.	TGTGCCAGCAGCGTAGGGAGAAGAGCTAGCTCCTACGAGCAATACTTC	CASSVGRRASSYEQYF
TRBJ2-3	.	TRBV6-4	.	TGTGCCAGCACCCCTTATTTAGACTTTAGCACAGATACGCAGTATTTT	CASTPYLDFSTDTQYF
TRBJ1-1	.	TRBV5-1	.	TGCGCCAGCAGCCAGGACAGCCTTGAAGCTTTCTTT	CASSQDSLEAFF
TRBJ2-5	.	TRBV29-1	.	TGCAGCGTTGACAGTCAAGAGACCCAGTACTTC	CSVDSQETQYF
TRBJ1-1	.	TRBV12-3/TRBV12-4	.	TGTGCCAGCAGTTACCCCGGGGGGACTGAAGCTTTCTTT	CASSYPGGTEAFF
TRBJ2-3	.	TRBV7-8	TRBD2	TGTGCCAGCAGCCCCCCGGGGTGGCGGGGGGGAAGCACAGATACGCAGTATTTT	CASSPPGWRGGSTDTQYF
TRBJ2-1	.	TRBV7-6	TRBD2	TGTGCCAGCTCACTAGCGGGGGGTCTTTACAATGAGCAGTTCTTC	CASSLAGGLYNEQFF
TRBJ1-2	.	TRBV4-1	.	TGCGCCAGCAGCCAAGCCCTACAGAGTAACTATGGCTACACCTTC	CASSQALQSNYGYTF
TRBJ1-1	.	TRBV7-9	.	TGTGCCAGCAGCAGAGACAGTGGCACTGAAGCTTTCTTT	CASSRDSGTEAFF
TRBJ2-1	.	TRBV5-1	TRBD1	TGCGCCAGCAGCTTGGATCCAGGGGGTACCAATGAGCAGTTCTTC	CASSLDPGGTNEQFF
TRBJ1-1	few	TRBV6-5	.	TGTGCCAGTCGCACCTCCGGGGGTTGGGTCACTGAAGCTTTCTTT	CASRTSGGWVTEAFF
TRBJ1-1	.	TRBV5-1	TRBD1	TGCGCCAGCAGCTTGGGACAGGGGCTCTCTGAAGCTTTCTTT	CASSLGQGLSEAFF
TRBJ1-2	.	TRBV19	.	TGTGCCAGTGTCACTCACGACAGGTCCGATGGCTACACCTTC	CASVTHDRSDGYTF
TRBJ1-2	.	TRBV19	TRBD1	TGTGCCAGTAGTAAGGGACAGCGACAGCACTATGGCTACACCTTC	CASSKGQRQHYGYTF
TRBJ2-4	.	TRBV15	TRBD1	TGTGCCCCGAACAAACAGGGGCGTTTTCCCTCATTAGCCAAAAACATTCAGTACTTC	CAPNKQGRFPSLAKNIQYF
TRBJ1-6	.	TRBV30	.	TGTGCCTGGAGTAACGCGGATTCACCCCTCCACTTT	CAWSNADSPLHF
TRBJ2-3	.	TRBV2	.	TGTGCCAGCAGCACTCAGGGCTCCCCAGATACGCAGTATTTT	CASSTQGSPDTQYF
TRBJ1-1	.	TRBV4-1	.	TGCGCCAGCAGCCAAGATTTGGGCGGGATTTGGGAAGCTTTCTTT	CASSQDLGGIWEAFF
TRBJ2-7	.	TRBV6-1	.	TGTGCCAGCAGTGACCGCTTCCGACAGAGCAACGAGCAGTACTTC	CASSDRFRQSNEQYF
TRBJ2-7	once	TRBV19	.	TGTGCCAGTAGTTCGAGTCGGACTCTAAATCAGTACGAGCAGTACTTC	CASSSSRTLNQYEQYF
TRBJ2-2	.	TRBV5-1	.	TGCGCCAGCAGCTTGGGTGACAGGATTCCCACCGGGGAGCTGTTTTTT	CASSLGDRIPTGELFF
TRBJ2-5	.	TRBV7-9	TRBD1	TGTGCCAGCAGCCCGGGGACAGGGGGTGAAGAGACCCAGTACTTC	CASSPGTGGEETQYF